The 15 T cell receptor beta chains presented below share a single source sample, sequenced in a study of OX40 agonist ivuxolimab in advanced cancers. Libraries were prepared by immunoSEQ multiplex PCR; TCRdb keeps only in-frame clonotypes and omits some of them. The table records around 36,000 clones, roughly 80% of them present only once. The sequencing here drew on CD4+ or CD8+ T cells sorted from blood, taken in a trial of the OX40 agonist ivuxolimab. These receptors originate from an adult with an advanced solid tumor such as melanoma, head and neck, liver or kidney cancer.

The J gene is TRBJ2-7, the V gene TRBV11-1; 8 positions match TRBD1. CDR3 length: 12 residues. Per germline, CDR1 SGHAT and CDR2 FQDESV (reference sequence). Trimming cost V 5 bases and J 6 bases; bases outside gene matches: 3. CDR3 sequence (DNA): TGTGCCAGCAGCCGGACAGGGTCCGAGCAGTACTTC. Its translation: CASSRTGSEQYF. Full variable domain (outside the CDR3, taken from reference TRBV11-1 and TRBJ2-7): EAEVAQSPRYKITEKSQAVAFWCDPISGHATLYWYRQILGQGPELLVQFQDESVVDDSQLPKDRFSAERLKGVDSTLKIQPAELGDSAMYLCASSRTGSEQYFGPGTRLTVT.

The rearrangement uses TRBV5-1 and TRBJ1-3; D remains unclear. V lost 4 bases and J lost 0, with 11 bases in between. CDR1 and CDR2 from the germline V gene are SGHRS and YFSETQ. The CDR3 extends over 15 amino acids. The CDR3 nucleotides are TGCGCCAGCAGCATAGATGGGAGCTCTGGAAACACCATATATTTT. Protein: CASSIDGSSGNTIYF.

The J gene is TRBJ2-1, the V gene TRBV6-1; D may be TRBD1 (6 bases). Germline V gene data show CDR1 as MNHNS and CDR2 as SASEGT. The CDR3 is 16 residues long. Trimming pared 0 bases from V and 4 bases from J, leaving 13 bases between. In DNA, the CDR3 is TGTGCCAGCAGTGAAGCCCCCGGGACATTATACAATGAGCAGTTCTTC. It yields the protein CASSEAPGTLYNEQFF.

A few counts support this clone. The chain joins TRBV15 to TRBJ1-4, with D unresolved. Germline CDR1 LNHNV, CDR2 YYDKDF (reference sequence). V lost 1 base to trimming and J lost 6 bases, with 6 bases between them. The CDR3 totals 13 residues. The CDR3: CATSRGGDEKLFF. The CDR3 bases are TGTGCCACCAGCAGAGGGGGAGATGAAAAACTGTTTTTT.

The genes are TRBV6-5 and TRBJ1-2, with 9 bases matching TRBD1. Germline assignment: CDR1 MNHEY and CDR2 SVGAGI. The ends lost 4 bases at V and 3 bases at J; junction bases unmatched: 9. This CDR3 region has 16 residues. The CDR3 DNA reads TGTGCCAGCAGTTCTAGACCCGGGACAGGGCACTATGGCTACACCTTC. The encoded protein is CASSSRPGTGHYGYTF.

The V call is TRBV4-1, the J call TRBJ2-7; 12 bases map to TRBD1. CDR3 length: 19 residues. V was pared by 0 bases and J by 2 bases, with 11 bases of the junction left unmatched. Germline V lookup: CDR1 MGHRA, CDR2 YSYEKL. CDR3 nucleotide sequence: TGCGCCAGCAGCCAAGATACGGGACAGGGGGCGTCTATCCCCTACGAGCAGTACTTC. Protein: CASSQDTGQGASIPYEQYF.

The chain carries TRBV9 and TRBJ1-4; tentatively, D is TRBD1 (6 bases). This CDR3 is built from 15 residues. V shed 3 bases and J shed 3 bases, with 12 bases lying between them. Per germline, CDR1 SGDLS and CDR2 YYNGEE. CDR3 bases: TGTGCCAGCAGCGGAAAGACAGGCGCTAATGAAAAACTGTTTTTT. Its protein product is CASSGKTGANEKLFF.

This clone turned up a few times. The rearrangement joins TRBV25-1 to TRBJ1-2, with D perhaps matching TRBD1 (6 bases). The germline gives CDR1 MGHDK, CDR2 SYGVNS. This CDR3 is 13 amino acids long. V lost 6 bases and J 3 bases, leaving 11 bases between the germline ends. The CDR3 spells CASSTGWYYGYTF. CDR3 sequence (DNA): TGTGCCAGCAGCACAGGGTGGTACTATGGCTACACCTTC.

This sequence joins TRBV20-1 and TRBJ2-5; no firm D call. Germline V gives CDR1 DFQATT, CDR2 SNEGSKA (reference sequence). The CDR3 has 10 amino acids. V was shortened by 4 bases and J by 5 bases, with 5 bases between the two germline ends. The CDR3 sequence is CSAKKETQYF. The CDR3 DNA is TGCAGTGCTAAAAAGGAGACCCAGTACTTC.

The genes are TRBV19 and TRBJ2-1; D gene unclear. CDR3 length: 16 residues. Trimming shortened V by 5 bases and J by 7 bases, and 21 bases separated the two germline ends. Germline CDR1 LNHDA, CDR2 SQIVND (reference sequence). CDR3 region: CASSLNGRSVLNEQFF. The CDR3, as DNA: TGTGCCAGTAGTCTTAACGGGCGTTCAGTTCTTAATGAGCAGTTCTTC.

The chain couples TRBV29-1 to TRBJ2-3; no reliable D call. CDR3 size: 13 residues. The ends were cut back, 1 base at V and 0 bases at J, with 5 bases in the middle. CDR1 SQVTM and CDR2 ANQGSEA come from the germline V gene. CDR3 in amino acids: CSVEVGSTDTQYF. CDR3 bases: TGCAGCGTTGAAGTGGGCAGCACAGATACGCAGTATTTT.

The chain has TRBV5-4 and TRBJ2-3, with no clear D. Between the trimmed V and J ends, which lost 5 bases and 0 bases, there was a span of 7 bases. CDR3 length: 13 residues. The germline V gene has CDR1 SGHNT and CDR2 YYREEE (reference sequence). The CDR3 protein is CASRSHSTDTQYF. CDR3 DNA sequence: TGTGCCAGCAGGTCACACAGCACAGATACGCAGTATTTT.

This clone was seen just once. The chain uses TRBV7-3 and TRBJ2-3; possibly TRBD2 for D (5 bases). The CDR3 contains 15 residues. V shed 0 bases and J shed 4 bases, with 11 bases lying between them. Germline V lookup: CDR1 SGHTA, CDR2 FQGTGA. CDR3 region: CASSLTGLAPDTQYF. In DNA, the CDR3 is TGTGCCAGCAGCTTAACGGGCCTAGCCCCAGATACGCAGTATTTT.

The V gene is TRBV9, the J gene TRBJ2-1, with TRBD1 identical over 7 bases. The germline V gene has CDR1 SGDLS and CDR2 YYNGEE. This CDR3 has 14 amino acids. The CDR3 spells CSSSGYRGAREQFF. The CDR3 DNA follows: TGTTCCTCATCGGGTTACAGGGGAGCCCGTGAGCAGTTCTTC.

CDR3 DNA sequence: TGTGCCAGCAACTCTCCCCGACAGGGCTCCTACGAGCAGTACTTC. Its protein product is CASNSPRQGSYEQYF. The rearrangement links TRBV28 to TRBJ2-7; 7 nucleotides align to TRBD1. The CDR3 is made up of 15 amino acids. V shed 7 bases and J 0 bases; nucleotides not matched to a gene: 9. In germline, CDR1 is MDHEN, CDR2 SYDVKM.